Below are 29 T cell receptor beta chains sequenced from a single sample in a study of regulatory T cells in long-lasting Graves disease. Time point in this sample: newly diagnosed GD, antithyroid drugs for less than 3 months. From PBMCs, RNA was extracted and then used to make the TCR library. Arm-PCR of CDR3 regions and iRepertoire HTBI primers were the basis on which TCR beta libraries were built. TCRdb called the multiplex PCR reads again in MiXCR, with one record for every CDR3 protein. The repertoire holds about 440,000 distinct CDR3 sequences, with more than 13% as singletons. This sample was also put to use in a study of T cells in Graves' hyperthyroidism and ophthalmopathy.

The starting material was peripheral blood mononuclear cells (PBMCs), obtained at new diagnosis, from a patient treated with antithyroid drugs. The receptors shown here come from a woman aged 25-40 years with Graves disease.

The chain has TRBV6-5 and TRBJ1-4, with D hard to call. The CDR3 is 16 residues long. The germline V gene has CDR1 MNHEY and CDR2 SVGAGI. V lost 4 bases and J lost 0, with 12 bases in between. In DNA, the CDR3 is TGTGCCAGCAGTTTCCCTAGGACGGCAACTAATGAAAAACTGTTTTTT. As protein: CASSFPRTATNEKLFF.

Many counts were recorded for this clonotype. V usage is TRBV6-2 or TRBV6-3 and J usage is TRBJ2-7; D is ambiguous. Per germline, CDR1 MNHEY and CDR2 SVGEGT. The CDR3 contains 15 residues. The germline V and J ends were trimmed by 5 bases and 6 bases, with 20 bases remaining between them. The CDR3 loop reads CASSDGLRTQFEQYF. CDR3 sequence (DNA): TGTGCCAGCAGTGACGGATTACGGACCCAATTCGAGCAGTACTTC.

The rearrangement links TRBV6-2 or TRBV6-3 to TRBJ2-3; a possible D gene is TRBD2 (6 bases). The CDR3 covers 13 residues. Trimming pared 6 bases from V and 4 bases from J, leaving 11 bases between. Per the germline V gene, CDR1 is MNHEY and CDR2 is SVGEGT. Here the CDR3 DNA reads TGTGCCAGCAGCTCGCGGGGATCAGATACGCAGTATTTT. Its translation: CASSSRGSDTQYF.

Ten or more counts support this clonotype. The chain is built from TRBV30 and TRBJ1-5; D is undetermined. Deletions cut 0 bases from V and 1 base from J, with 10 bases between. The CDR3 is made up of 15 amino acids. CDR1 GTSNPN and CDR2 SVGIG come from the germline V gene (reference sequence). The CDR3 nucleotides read TGTGCCTGGAGTGTAAATGTTGGGAGCAATCAGCCCCAGCATTTT. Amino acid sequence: CAWSVNVGSNQPQHF.

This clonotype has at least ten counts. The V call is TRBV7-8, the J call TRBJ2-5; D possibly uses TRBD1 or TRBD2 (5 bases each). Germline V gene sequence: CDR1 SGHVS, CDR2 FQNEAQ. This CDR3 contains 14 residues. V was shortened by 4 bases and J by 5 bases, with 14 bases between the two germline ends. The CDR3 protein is CASSYRDGLETQYF. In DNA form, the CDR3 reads TGTGCCAGCAGCTACCGGGACGGGCTGGAGACCCAGTACTTC.

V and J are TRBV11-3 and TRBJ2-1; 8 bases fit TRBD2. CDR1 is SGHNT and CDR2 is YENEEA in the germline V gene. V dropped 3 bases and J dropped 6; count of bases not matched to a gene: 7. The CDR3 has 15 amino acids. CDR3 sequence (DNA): TGTGCCAGCAGCTTTCTAAGCGGGAGAGTCAATGAGCAGTTCTTC. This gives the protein CASSFLSGRVNEQFF. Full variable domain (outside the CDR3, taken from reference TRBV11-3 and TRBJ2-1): EAGVVQSPRYKIIEKKQPVAFWCNPISGHNTLYWYLQNLGQGPELLIRYENEEAVDDSQLPKDRFSAERLKGVDSTLKIQPAELGDSAVYLCASSFLSGRVNEQFFGPGTRLTVL.

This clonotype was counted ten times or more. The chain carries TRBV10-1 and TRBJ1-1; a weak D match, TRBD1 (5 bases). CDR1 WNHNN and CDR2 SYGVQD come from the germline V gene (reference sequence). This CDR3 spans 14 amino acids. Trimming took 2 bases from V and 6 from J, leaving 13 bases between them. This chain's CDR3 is CASSEEQDGSEAFF. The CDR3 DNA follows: TGCGCCAGCAGTGAGGAACAGGACGGTTCTGAAGCTTTCTTT.

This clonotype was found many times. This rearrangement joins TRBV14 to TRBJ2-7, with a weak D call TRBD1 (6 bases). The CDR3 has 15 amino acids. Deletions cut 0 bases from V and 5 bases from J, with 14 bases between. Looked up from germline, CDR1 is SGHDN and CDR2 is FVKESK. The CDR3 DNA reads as TGTGCCAGCAGCCAAGATCGGTACAGGGTTGACGAGCAGTACTTC. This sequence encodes CASSQDRYRVDEQYF.

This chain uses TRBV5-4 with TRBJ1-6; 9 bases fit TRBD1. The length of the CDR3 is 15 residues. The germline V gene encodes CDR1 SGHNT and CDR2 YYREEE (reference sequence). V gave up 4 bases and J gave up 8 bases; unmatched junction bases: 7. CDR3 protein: CASSTGTGSDSPLHF. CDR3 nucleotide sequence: TGTGCCAGCAGCACCGGGACAGGGTCGGATTCACCCCTCCACTTT.

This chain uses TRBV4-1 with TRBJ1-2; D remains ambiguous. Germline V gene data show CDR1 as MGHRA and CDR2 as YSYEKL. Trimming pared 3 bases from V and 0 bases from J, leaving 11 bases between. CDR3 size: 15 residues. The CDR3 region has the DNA TGCGCCAGCAGCCAGGAGGTACAAACTAACTATGGCTACACCTTC. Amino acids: CASSQEVQTNYGYTF.

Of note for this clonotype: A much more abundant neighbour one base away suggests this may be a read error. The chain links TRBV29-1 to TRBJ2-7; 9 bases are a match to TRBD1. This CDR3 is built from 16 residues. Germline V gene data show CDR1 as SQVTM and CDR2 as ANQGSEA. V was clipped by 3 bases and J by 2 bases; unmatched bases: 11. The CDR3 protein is CSVEGTGMDGPYEQYF. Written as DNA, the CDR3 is TGCAGCGTTGAGGGGACAGGGATGGATGGCCCCTACGAGCAGTACTTC.

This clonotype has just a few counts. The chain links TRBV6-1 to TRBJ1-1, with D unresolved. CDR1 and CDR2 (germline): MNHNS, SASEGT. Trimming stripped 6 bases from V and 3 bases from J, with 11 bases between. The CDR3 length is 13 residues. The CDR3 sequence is CASSPGRYTEAFF. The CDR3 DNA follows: TGTGCCAGCAGCCCCGGACGGTACACTGAAGCTTTCTTT.

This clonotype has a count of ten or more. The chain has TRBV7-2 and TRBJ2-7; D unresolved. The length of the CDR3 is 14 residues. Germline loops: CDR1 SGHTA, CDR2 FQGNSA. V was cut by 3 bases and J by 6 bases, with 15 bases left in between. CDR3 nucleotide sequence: TGTGCCAGCAGCTTTGGACCCAGTTTACGCGAGCAGTACTTC. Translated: CASSFGPSLREQYF.

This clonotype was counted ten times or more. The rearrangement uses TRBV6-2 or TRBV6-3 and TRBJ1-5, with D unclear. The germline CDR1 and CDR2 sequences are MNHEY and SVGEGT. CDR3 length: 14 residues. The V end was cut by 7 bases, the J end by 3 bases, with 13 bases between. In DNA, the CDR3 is TGTGCCAGCATGACCTGGGGTGACAATCAGCCCCAGCATTTT. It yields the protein CASMTWGDNQPQHF.

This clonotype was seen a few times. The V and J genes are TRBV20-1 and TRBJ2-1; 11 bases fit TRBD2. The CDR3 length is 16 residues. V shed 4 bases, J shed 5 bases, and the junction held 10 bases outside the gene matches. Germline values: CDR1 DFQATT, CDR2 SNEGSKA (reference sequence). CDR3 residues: CSAKLTSGINHNEQFF. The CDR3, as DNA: TGCAGTGCTAAGCTGACTAGCGGGATTAACCACAATGAGCAGTTCTTC.

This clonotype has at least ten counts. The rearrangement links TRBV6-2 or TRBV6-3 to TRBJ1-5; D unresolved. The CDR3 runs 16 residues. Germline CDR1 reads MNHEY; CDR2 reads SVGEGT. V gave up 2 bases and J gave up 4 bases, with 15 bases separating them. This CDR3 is CASSYGGGFGNQPQHF. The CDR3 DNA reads TGTGCCAGCAGTTACGGTGGTGGATTCGGGAATCAGCCCCAGCATTTT.

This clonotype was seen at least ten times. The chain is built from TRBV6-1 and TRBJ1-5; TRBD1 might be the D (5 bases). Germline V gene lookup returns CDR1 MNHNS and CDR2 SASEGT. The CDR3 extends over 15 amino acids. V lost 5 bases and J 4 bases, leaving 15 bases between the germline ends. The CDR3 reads CASSNGTEENQPQHF. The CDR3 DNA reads TGTGCCAGCAGTAACGGGACCGAGGAGAATCAGCCCCAGCATTTT.

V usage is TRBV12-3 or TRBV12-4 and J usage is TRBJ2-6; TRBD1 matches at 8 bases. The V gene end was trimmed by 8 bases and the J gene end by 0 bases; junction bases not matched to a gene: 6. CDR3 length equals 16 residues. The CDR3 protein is CASFRGPSSGANVLTF. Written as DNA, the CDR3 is TGTGCCAGCTTCAGGGGGCCCTCCTCTGGGGCCAACGTCCTGACTTTC.

CDR3 DNA: TGTGCCAGTAGTATAGGCGGGAGGGCTTTAACCGGGGAGCTGTTTTTT. This translates into CASSIGGRALTGELFF. The chain is built from TRBV19 and TRBJ2-2; 9 bases agree with TRBD2. V shed 1 base and J 5 bases; nucleotides not matched to a gene: 5. The CDR3 loop spans 16 amino acids. Per germline, CDR1 LNHDA and CDR2 SQIVND (reference sequence).

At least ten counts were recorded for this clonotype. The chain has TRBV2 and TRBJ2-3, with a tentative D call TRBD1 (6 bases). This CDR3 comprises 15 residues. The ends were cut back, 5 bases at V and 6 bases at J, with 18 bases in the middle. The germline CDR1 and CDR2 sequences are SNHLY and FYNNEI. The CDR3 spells CASSPGALLRDTQYF. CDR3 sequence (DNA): TGTGCCAGCAGTCCAGGGGCCCTGCTAAGGGATACGCAGTATTTT.

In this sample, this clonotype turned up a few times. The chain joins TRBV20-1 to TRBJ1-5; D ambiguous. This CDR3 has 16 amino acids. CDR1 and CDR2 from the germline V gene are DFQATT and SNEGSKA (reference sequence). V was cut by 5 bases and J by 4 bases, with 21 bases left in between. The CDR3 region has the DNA TGCAGTGCTGCCAACCAAGTGACCCGAAAGAATCAGCCCCAGCATTTT. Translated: CSAANQVTRKNQPQHF.

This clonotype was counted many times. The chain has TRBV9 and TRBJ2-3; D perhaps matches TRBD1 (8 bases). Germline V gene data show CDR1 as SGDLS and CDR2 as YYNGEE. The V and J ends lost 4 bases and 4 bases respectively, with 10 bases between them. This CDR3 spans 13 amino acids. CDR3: CASSTGGADTQYF. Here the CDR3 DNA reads TGTGCCAGCAGCACAGGGGGGGCAGATACGCAGTATTTT.

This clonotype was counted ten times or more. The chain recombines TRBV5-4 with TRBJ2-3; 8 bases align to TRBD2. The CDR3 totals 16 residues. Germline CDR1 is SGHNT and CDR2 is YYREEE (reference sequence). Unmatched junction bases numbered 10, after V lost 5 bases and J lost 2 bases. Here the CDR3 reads CASRPSTSGLTDTQYF. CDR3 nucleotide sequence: TGTGCCAGCAGGCCATCCACTAGCGGCCTCACAGATACGCAGTATTTT.

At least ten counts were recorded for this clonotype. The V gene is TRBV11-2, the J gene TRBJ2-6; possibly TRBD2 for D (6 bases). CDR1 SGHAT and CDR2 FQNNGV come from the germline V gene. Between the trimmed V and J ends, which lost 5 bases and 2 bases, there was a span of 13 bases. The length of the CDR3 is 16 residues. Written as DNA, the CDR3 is TGTGCCAGCAGCCCCGCCCGGGGGACTGGGGCCAACGTCCTGACTTTC. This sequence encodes CASSPARGTGANVLTF.

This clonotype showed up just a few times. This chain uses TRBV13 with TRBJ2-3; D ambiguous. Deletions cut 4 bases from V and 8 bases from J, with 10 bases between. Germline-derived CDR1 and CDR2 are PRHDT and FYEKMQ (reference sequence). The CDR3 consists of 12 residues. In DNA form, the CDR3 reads TGTGCCAGCAGCTCATTCTTGGGTACGCAGTATTTT. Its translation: CASSSFLGTQYF. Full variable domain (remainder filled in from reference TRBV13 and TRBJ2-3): AAGVIQSPRHLIKEKRETATLKCYPIPRHDTVYWYQQGPGQDPQFLISFYEKMQSDKGSIPDRFSAQQFSDYHSELNMSSLELGDSALYFCASSSFLGTQYFGPGTRLTVL.

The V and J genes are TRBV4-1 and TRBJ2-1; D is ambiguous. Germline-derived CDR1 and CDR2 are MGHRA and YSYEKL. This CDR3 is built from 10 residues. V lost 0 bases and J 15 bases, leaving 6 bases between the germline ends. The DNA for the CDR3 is TGCGCCAGCAGCCAAGACTTTTTGTTCTTC. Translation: CASSQDFLFF.

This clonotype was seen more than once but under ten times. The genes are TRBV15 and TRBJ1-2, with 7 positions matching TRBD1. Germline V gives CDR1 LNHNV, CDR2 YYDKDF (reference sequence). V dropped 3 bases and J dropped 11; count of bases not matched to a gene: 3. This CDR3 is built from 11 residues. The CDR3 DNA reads TGTGCCACCAGCAGCGCAGGGGGTTACACCTTC. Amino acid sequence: CATSSAGGYTF.

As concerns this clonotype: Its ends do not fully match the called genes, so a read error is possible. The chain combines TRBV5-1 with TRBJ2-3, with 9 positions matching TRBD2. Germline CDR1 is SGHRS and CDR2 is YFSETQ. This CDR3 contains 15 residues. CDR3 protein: CASSVGLANTDTQYF. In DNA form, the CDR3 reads TGTGCCAGCAGCGTAGGACTAGCGAACACAGATACGCAGTATTTT.

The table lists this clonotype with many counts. The CDR3, as DNA: TGTGCCAGCAGGCCTAGCGGGACCTCCTACAATGAGCAGTTCTTC. Amino acid sequence: CASRPSGTSYNEQFF. The chain employs TRBV12-3 or TRBV12-4 and TRBJ2-1; 9 bases align to TRBD2. The CDR3 has 15 amino acids. J was trimmed by 0 bases and V by 6 bases; bases with no gene match: 3.